In this sample, the clone carrying this T cell receptor beta chain turned up many times. Germline values: CDR1 SGHAT, CDR2 FQNNGV. Trimming cost V 5 bases and J 4 bases, with 15 bases left between them. The CDR3 is 16 amino acids. These data belong to a study of molecular identifiers for immune sequencing clone quantification. Each CDR3 protein is one row after TCRdb ran MiXCR on the PCR reads. The table lists hundreds of thousands of distinct CDR3 sequences, about 25% of them singletons, with 0.7% to 0.95% in the top ten. The rearrangement links TRBV11-2 to TRBJ2-6; D unclear. The source of this sequence is a human donor in good health. Some libraries in this study had Jurkat cell RNA spiked in. The specimen was naive CD8+ T cells from blood, with Jurkat cell RNA spiked in. Stated subset: FACS-sorted CD8+CD4-CCR7+CD45RA+ naive T cells. The CDR3 DNA follows: TGTGCCAGCAGCACCCCTGTTGATTCGGGGGCCAACGTCCTGACTTTC. It yields the protein CASSTPVDSGANVLTF. Together with reference TRBV11-2 and TRBJ2-6, the CDR3 gives the full variable domain: EAGVAQSPRYKIIEKRQSVAFWCNPISGHATLYWYQQILGQGPKLLIQFQNNGVVDDSQLPKDRFSAERLKGVDSTLKIQPAKLEDSAVYLCASSTPVDSGANVLTFGAGSRLTVL.